One sample yielded the 30 T cell receptor beta chains listed below, sequenced in a study of T cell changes during pregnancy in multiple sclerosis. Only in-frame clones appear in the TCRdb table, and some are missing; sequencing was by immunoSEQ multiplex PCR. The sample includes around 36,000 clones, around 90% of them seen just once. The sequencing used peripheral blood, collected before pregnancy. Receptors originate from a female donor with multiple sclerosis, enrolled in a pregnancy study.

This chain uses TRBV6-6 with TRBJ2-7, with 10 bases identical to TRBD2. The CDR3 totals 15 residues. The germline gives CDR1 MNHNY, CDR2 SVGAGI (reference sequence). V was clipped by 5 bases and J by 3 bases; unmatched bases: 7. CDR3 in amino acids: CASSPSSGSGYEQYF. The CDR3 nucleotides are TGTGCCAGCAGTCCTTCTAGCGGGAGTGGCTACGAGCAGTACTTC.

The chain couples TRBV5-1 to TRBJ2-3; 9 bases are a match to TRBD1. Germline V gene lookup returns CDR1 SGHRS and CDR2 YFSETQ. Trimming removed 0 bases from V and 2 bases from J; junction bases left unmatched: 10. The CDR3 totals 18 residues. The DNA of the CDR3 is TGCGCCAGCAGCTTGGCCCCAGGGGGACAGGGTTACACAGATACGCAGTATTTT. It yields the protein CASSLAPGGQGYTDTQYF.

The rearrangement uses TRBV19 and TRBJ1-2; TRBD1 aligns across 7 bases. The germline V gene has CDR1 LNHDA and CDR2 SQIVND (reference sequence). This CDR3 comprises 17 residues. Germline trimming cut 1 base from V and 3 bases from J; bases unmatched to any gene: 11. DNA for the CDR3: TGTGCCAGTAGTATAGGTAGATTCCGGGACAGTCACTATGGCTACACCTTC. Its translation is CASSIGRFRDSHYGYTF.

The rearrangement uses TRBV5-1 and TRBJ2-1; TRBD2 matches 7 bases. Germline V CDR1 and CDR2: SGHRS, YFSETQ. V was clipped by 3 bases and J by 6 bases; unmatched bases: 3. The CDR3 sequence is 13 residues long. In DNA form, the CDR3 reads TGCGCCAGCAGCTACGGGGAGGGCAATGAGCAGTTCTTC. It is translated as CASSYGEGNEQFF.

The chain couples TRBV4-3 to TRBJ2-1; the match to TRBD2 covers 8 bases. V trimming: 1 base; J trimming: 10 bases; junction bases outside the gene matches: 12. CDR3 size: 16 residues. Germline loops: CDR1 LGHNA, CDR2 YSLEER. The CDR3 loop reads CASSQGMSGSFREQFF. CDR3 bases: TGCGCCAGCAGCCAAGGGATGAGCGGGAGCTTTCGGGAGCAGTTCTTC.

The V and J genes are TRBV5-1 and TRBJ2-7; 7 bases agree with TRBD1. This CDR3 comprises 15 residues. V shed 4 bases and J 4 bases; nucleotides not matched to a gene: 11. The germline CDR1 and CDR2 sequences are SGHRS and YFSETQ. The CDR3 region has the DNA TGCGCCAGCAGCCCAGGGGACAGTTTAGCTTACGAGCAGTACTTC. Translated, it gives CASSPGDSLAYEQYF. The variable domain in full, completed from reference TRBV5-1 and TRBJ2-7, reads KAGVTQTPRYLIKTRGQQVTLSCSPISGHRSVSWYQQTPGQGLQFLFEYFSETQRNKGNFPGRFSGRQFSNSRSEMNVSTLELGDSALYLCASSPGDSLAYEQYFGPGTRLTVT.

The chain is built from TRBV19 and TRBJ2-1; 7 bases fit TRBD2. In germline, CDR1 is LNHDA, CDR2 SQIVND (reference sequence). This CDR3 contains 16 residues. The trim removed 5 bases at V and 7 bases at J, leaving 14 bases unmatched. DNA of the CDR3: TGTGCCAGTAGTGGCCCTAGGGGAGGGTTTGCGAATGAGCAGTTCTTC. Translated, it gives CASSGPRGGFANEQFF.

The V gene is TRBV7-8, the J gene TRBJ2-4; D ambiguous. Germline CDR1 is SGHVS and CDR2 is FQNEAQ. Trimming took off 4 bases at V and 9 bases at J, with 13 bases between the two ends. This CDR3 contains 13 residues. DNA of the CDR3: TGTGCCAGCAGCTCAGGTTCCTCCGGCATTCAGTACTTC. Residues: CASSSGSSGIQYF.

Here the CDR3 reads CASSDGLAGPREQFF. The CDR3 nucleotides read TGTGCCAGCAGTGACGGACTAGCGGGGCCCAGGGAGCAGTTCTTC. The rearrangement links TRBV6-4 to TRBJ2-1; 12 positions agree with TRBD2. The junction had 6 bases not matched to a gene; V was cut back by 2 bases and J by 10 bases. The CDR3 covers 15 residues. Germline-derived CDR1 and CDR2 are MRHNA and SNTAGT.

The chain links TRBV27 to TRBJ1-4, with 7 bases fitting TRBD1. The CDR3 has 13 amino acids. V trimming: 6 bases; J trimming: 7 bases; junction bases outside the gene matches: 5. CDR1 is MNHEY, CDR2 SMNVEV, per germline (reference sequence). CDR3 protein: CASSYRGGEKLFF. The CDR3 region has the DNA TGTGCCAGCAGCTACAGGGGAGGTGAAAAACTGTTTTTT.

This clone showed up just once. This rearrangement joins TRBV28 to TRBJ2-7; 9 nucleotides match TRBD1. The V gene's germline CDR1 is MDHEN and CDR2 SYDVKM. Unmatched junction bases numbered 6, after V lost 2 bases and J lost 7 bases. The CDR3 extends over 14 amino acids. The CDR3 DNA reads TGTGCCAGCAGTTTAGGGACAGGGATAGGAGAGCAGTACTTC. This encodes CASSLGTGIGEQYF.

The chain is built from TRBV4-2 and TRBJ1-5; no clear D gene. The CDR3 consists of 15 residues. With 3 bases removed from V and 1 base from J, the gap between germline ends came to 10 bases. CDR1 LGHNA and CDR2 YNFKEQ come from the germline V gene. The DNA for the CDR3 is TGTGCCAGCAGCCAGGGCCTCTCCAGCAATCAGCCCCAGCATTTT. Protein sequence: CASSQGLSSNQPQHF.

The CDR3, as DNA: TGTGCCAGCACCGACAGACTAGTCTACAATGAGCAGTTCTTC. Translated: CASTDRLVYNEQFF. The chain is built from TRBV2 and TRBJ2-1; the D gene is possibly TRBD2 (6 bases). The CDR3 has 14 amino acids. Trimming left V 7 bases short and J 3 bases short, with 13 bases between. Germline CDR1 is SNHLY and CDR2 is FYNNEI.

This chain connects TRBV5-1 to TRBJ2-7; D may be TRBD1 (6 bases). The CDR3 extends over 14 amino acids. CDR1 SGHRS and CDR2 YFSETQ come from the germline V gene. V was shortened by 4 bases and J by 2 bases, with 13 bases between the two germline ends. The CDR3 reads CASSPHRVPYEQYF. CDR3 DNA sequence: TGCGCCAGCAGCCCGCACAGGGTACCCTACGAGCAGTACTTC.

The chain carries TRBV7-7 and TRBJ2-5; D unclear. Germline V lookup: CDR1 SSHAT, CDR2 FNYEAQ (reference sequence). The CDR3 length is 14 residues. Trimming took off 0 bases at V and 5 bases at J, with 10 bases between the two ends. The CDR3 DNA reads as TGTGCCAGCAGCTTAGCCGCTAGTTCGGAGACCCAGTACTTC. Amino acid sequence: CASSLAASSETQYF. The variable domain in full, completed from reference TRBV7-7 and TRBJ2-5, reads GAGVSQSPRYKVTKRGQDVTLRCDPISSHATLYWYQQALGQGPEFLTYFNYEAQPDKSGLPSDRFSAERPEGSISTLTIQRTEQRDSAMYRCASSLAASSETQYFGPGTRLLVL.

This clone appeared a single time. The chain uses TRBV7-9 and TRBJ1-2, with a possible D match to TRBD1 (5 bases). Germline V gene sequence: CDR1 SEHNR, CDR2 FQNEAQ (reference sequence). The CDR3 runs 13 residues. V was cut by 5 bases and J by 7 bases, with 14 bases left in between. DNA for the CDR3: TGTGCCAGCAGCCGACCCCGCAGGGTTGGCTACACCTTC. It is translated as CASSRPRRVGYTF.

The chain recombines TRBV5-1 with TRBJ1-1; TRBD1 is a possible D gene (6 bases). This CDR3 comprises 16 residues. Germline V gene data show CDR1 as SGHRS and CDR2 as YFSETQ. V shed 1 base and J shed 5 bases, with 18 bases lying between them. The CDR3 nucleotides read TGCGCCAGCAGCTTGCGACAGGACTTTCGGGGAACTGAAGCTTTCTTT. Encoded protein: CASSLRQDFRGTEAFF.

The chain is built from TRBV11-2 and TRBJ2-5; 16 bases are a match to TRBD2. Germline lookup yields CDR1 SGHAT and CDR2 FQNNGV. With V trimmed by 2 bases and J by 5 bases, 8 bases remained unmatched. CDR3 size: 18 residues. CDR3 sequence reads: CASSLRPGLAGGSETQYF. CDR3 nucleotides: TGTGCCAGCAGCTTACGACCGGGACTAGCGGGAGGGTCGGAGACCCAGTACTTC.

The gene calls are TRBV30 and TRBJ1-5; D uncertain. Germline V gene lookup returns CDR1 GTSNPN and CDR2 SVGIG (reference sequence). CDR3 length: 15 residues. V lost 2 bases and J 1 base, leaving 12 bases between the germline ends. In DNA, the CDR3 is TGTGCCTGGAGTATCGGGATTGGGAGCAATCAGCCCCAGCATTTT. It yields the protein CAWSIGIGSNQPQHF.

The rearrangement joins TRBV5-4 to TRBJ2-1; 8 nucleotides match TRBD2. V lost 0 bases to trimming and J lost 3 bases; unmatched junction nucleotides: 5. In germline, CDR1 is SGHNT, CDR2 YYREEE (reference sequence). CDR3 length equals 16 residues. The CDR3 region has the DNA TGTGCCAGCAGCTTGGCAGCGGGAGTGATCTACAATGAGCAGTTCTTC. Amino acid sequence: CASSLAAGVIYNEQFF.

V gene TRBV2 combines with J gene TRBJ2-1; 11 nucleotides align to TRBD2. This CDR3 is 13 amino acids long. In germline, CDR1 is SNHLY, CDR2 FYNNEI. The trim removed 4 bases at V and 8 bases at J, leaving 1 base unmatched. CDR3 in amino acids: CASSGLAGYEQFF. Here the CDR3 DNA reads TGTGCCAGCAGTGGACTAGCGGGGTATGAGCAGTTCTTC.

In its sample, this clone was seen once. The rearrangement uses TRBV7-2 and TRBJ2-5; TRBD2 matches at 12 bases. The CDR3 is made up of 19 amino acids. V trimming: 6 bases; J trimming: 4 bases; junction bases outside the gene matches: 18. CDR1 and CDR2 from the germline V gene are SGHTA and FQGNSA. The CDR3 loop reads CASSSNRGASGRGRETQYF. In DNA form, the CDR3 reads TGTGCCAGCAGTTCAAACCGTGGGGCTAGCGGGAGGGGACGAGAGACCCAGTACTTC.

The chain joins TRBV27 to TRBJ2-7; 14 bases match TRBD2. The V gene's germline CDR1 is MNHEY and CDR2 SMNVEV (reference sequence). J was trimmed by 7 bases and V by 6 bases; bases with no gene match: 11. The CDR3 loop spans 16 amino acids. The CDR3, as DNA: TGTGCCAGCAGGAGGACTAGCGGGAGGCCCAGGGAGGAGCAGTACTTC. This translates into CASRRTSGRPREEQYF.

The V call is TRBV5-1, the J call TRBJ2-1, with TRBD2 matching over 12 bases. The CDR3 sequence is 16 residues long. The V gene's germline CDR1 is SGHRS and CDR2 YFSETQ. V shed 5 bases, J shed 2 bases, and the junction held 5 bases outside the gene matches. The CDR3 sequence is CASSPTSGRPYNEQFF. CDR3 coding DNA: TGCGCCAGCAGTCCTACTAGCGGGAGGCCCTACAATGAGCAGTTCTTC.

Only one count was recorded for this clone. The chain is built from TRBV30 and TRBJ2-7; TRBD1 aligns across 8 bases. The ends lost 1 base at V and 7 bases at J; junction bases unmatched: 12. Germline CDR1 and CDR2: GTSNPN and SVGIG (reference sequence). This CDR3 region has 15 residues. The CDR3 loop reads CAWSEWTGWREEQYF. The CDR3 nucleotides are TGTGCCTGGAGTGAATGGACAGGGTGGAGAGAGGAGCAGTACTTC.

Only one count was recorded for this clone. The gene calls are TRBV27 and TRBJ1-2; D unresolved. Trimming left V 5 bases short and J 2 bases short, with 3 bases between. This CDR3 has 11 residues. Germline V gene lookup returns CDR1 MNHEY and CDR2 SMNVEV (reference sequence). The DNA for the CDR3 is TGTGCCAGCAGTCCAAACTATGGCTACACCTTC. Its protein product is CASSPNYGYTF.

J is TRBJ1-1 and V is TRBV30; no clear D gene. Germline CDR1 and CDR2: GTSNPN and SVGIG (reference sequence). The CDR3 length is 13 residues. V was pared by 0 bases and J by 6 bases, with 11 bases between. The CDR3 here is CAWSVSDWAEAFF. The CDR3 DNA sequence: TGTGCCTGGAGTGTAAGTGACTGGGCTGAAGCTTTCTTT.

The rearrangement uses TRBV10-3 and TRBJ2-1; 8 bases line up with TRBD1. Germline loops: CDR1 ENHRY, CDR2 SYGVKD. CDR3 length equals 12 residues. The V gene end was trimmed by 7 bases and the J gene end by 7 bases; junction bases not matched to a gene: 3. The CDR3 DNA follows: TGTGCCATCACGGACAGGGAGAATGAGCAGTTCTTC. It encodes CAITDRENEQFF.

This clone was picked up a small number of times. The rearrangement uses TRBV5-1 and TRBJ1-4, with 7 bases fitting TRBD1. From germline, CDR1 is SGHRS and CDR2 YFSETQ. J lost 4 bases, V lost 0 bases, and 6 bases had no gene match. The CDR3 consists of 16 residues. For the CDR3, the DNA is TGCGCCAGCAGCTTGGCCGGGAGGGGGCGTAATGAAAAACTGTTTTTT. Its translation is CASSLAGRGRNEKLFF.

This clone was counted a few times. This chain connects TRBV14 to TRBJ1-1; tentatively, D is TRBD1 (5 bases). This CDR3 spans 21 amino acids. Trimming pared 0 bases from V and 3 bases from J, leaving 29 bases between. Germline V CDR1 and CDR2: SGHDN, FVKESK. CDR3 residues: CASSQDKVRWGVYTGDTEAFF. CDR3 nucleotides: TGTGCCAGCAGCCAAGACAAAGTAAGATGGGGGGTATATACGGGGGACACTGAAGCTTTCTTT.